Listed here are 21 T cell receptor beta chains from one sample, sequenced in a study of graft-versus-host responses after intestinal transplantation. The protocol was immunoSEQ multiplex PCR, while the TCRdb copy is restricted to in-frame clones and leaves out a portion. Here the sample spans around 130,000 clones, around 94% being singletons. Their cognate antigens are unknown. The sample in question was unstimulated CD4+ T cells sorted from spleen or lymph node cells, obtained before intestinal transplant. The receptors shown here come from a human donor who received an intestinal transplant.

This clone came up a few times. This chain links TRBV9 with TRBJ2-3; 7 bases map to TRBD2. CDR3 size: 15 residues. The V gene end was trimmed by 5 bases and the J gene end by 0 bases; junction bases not matched to a gene: 6. CDR1 and CDR2 from the germline V gene are SGDLS and YYNGEE. Here the CDR3 DNA reads TGTGCCAGCAGAAAGGGCGGGGGAAGCACAGATACGCAGTATTTT. Translating gives CASRKGGGSTDTQYF.

V gene TRBV14 combines with J gene TRBJ2-5; possible D gene TRBD1, 5 bases. The V and J ends lost 3 bases and 7 bases respectively, with 12 bases between them. This CDR3 comprises 13 residues. The germline V gene has CDR1 SGHDN and CDR2 FVKESK. The CDR3 sequence is CASSHDRQGTQYF. The DNA for the CDR3 is TGTGCCAGCAGCCACGACCGTCAGGGGACCCAGTACTTC.

This rearrangement joins TRBV6-1 to TRBJ1-3, with D possibly TRBD1 on 5 matching bases. The V end lost 5 bases, the J end lost 2 bases, and 10 bases lay between the germline ends. Germline values: CDR1 MNHNS, CDR2 SASEGT. This CDR3 comprises 14 residues. The CDR3 sequence is CASSRGRAGNTIYF. Written as DNA, the CDR3 is TGTGCCAGCAGTCGGGGACGGGCTGGAAACACCATATATTTT.

The chain is built from TRBV2 and TRBJ2-1; 11 bases agree with TRBD2. V shed 5 bases and J 7 bases; nucleotides not matched to a gene: 7. CDR1 is SNHLY, CDR2 FYNNEI, per germline. This CDR3 has 15 amino acids. CDR3 amino acids: CASSYTSGGRNEQFF. As DNA, the CDR3 is TGTGCCAGCAGTTACACTAGCGGGGGTCGGAATGAGCAGTTCTTC. Full variable domain (remainder filled in from reference TRBV2 and TRBJ2-1): EPEVTQTPSHQVTQMGQEVILRCVPISNHLYFYWYRQILGQKVEFLVSFYNNEISEKSEIFDDQFSVERPDGSNFTLKIRSTKLEDSAMYFCASSYTSGGRNEQFFGPGTRLTVL.

The chain combines TRBV29-1 with TRBJ1-2; D might be TRBD1 (5 bases). The CDR3 sequence is 14 residues long. Germline CDR1 is SQVTM and CDR2 is ANQGSEA. V dropped 3 bases and J dropped 4 bases, with 15 bases sitting between them. In DNA form, the CDR3 reads TGCAGCGTTGATAAGGACACGCCACTCTATGGCTACACCTTC. Residues: CSVDKDTPLYGYTF. Variable domain in full (rest from reference TRBV29-1 and TRBJ1-2): SAVISQKPSRDICQRGTSLTIQCQVDSQVTMMFWYRQQPGQSLTLIATANQGSEATYESGFVIDKFPISRPNLTFSTLTVSNMSPEDSSIYLCSVDKDTPLYGYTFGSGTRLTVV.

The chain couples TRBV10-1 to TRBJ2-4, with D hard to call. This CDR3 is built from 13 residues. Trimming shortened V by 3 bases and J by 5 bases, and 8 bases separated the two germline ends. Per the germline V gene, CDR1 is WNHNN and CDR2 is SYGVQD (reference sequence). The CDR3 coding sequence is TGCGCCAGCAGTGATTCGGGTGAAAACATTCAGTACTTC. Residues: CASSDSGENIQYF.

The V gene is TRBV11-3, the J gene TRBJ2-3, with 9 nucleotides matching TRBD2. Germline-derived CDR1 and CDR2 are SGHNT and YENEEA. The CDR3 is 13 residues long. With 6 bases clipped from V and 8 bases from J, the junction kept 6 bases outside the gene matches. Here the CDR3 DNA reads TGTGCCAGCAGTTATCATAGCGGGGGTACGCAGTATTTT. Amino acids: CASSYHSGGTQYF.

The V gene is TRBV2, the J gene TRBJ1-2; 11 bases are shared with TRBD1. After removal of 6 bases from V and 8 bases from J, the junction contained 14 bases not matched to a gene. The CDR3 spans 16 residues. The V gene's germline CDR1 is SNHLY and CDR2 FYNNEI. The CDR3 here is CASRLDRGPPRVGYTF. In nucleotides, the CDR3 is TGTGCCAGCAGGCTGGACAGGGGGCCACCAAGGGTGGGCTACACCTTC. Filled out from reference TRBV2 and TRBJ1-2, the complete variable domain reads EPEVTQTPSHQVTQMGQEVILRCVPISNHLYFYWYRQILGQKVEFLVSFYNNEISEKSEIFDDQFSVERPDGSNFTLKIRSTKLEDSAMYFCASRLDRGPPRVGYTFGSGTRLTVV.

The rearrangement uses TRBV7-2 and TRBJ2-5; D call uncertain. The CDR3 length is 14 residues. Trimming took off 5 bases at V and 1 base at J, with 11 bases between the two ends. Germline values: CDR1 SGHTA, CDR2 FQGNSA. The CDR3 loop reads CASSINLGQETQYF. The CDR3 DNA is TGTGCCAGCAGCATTAATTTAGGCCAAGAGACCCAGTACTTC.

The chain recombines TRBV7-6 with TRBJ2-2; TRBD2 agrees at 7 bases. Germline V gene lookup returns CDR1 SGHVS and CDR2 FNYEAQ. The CDR3 contains 17 residues. With V trimmed by 5 bases and J by 0 bases, 9 bases remained unmatched. This CDR3 reads CASSLLGAGPNTGELFF. The CDR3 region has the DNA TGTGCCAGCAGCCTATTAGGAGCGGGGCCGAACACCGGGGAGCTGTTTTTT.

The V and J genes are TRBV12-5 and TRBJ2-7; D is ambiguous. Deletions cut 4 bases from V and 0 bases from J, with 13 bases between. In germline, CDR1 is LGHNT, CDR2 FRNRAP. There are 15 residues in the CDR3. This chain's CDR3 is CASGSPISNSYEQYF. As DNA, the CDR3 is TGTGCTAGTGGTTCACCTATTAGTAACTCCTACGAGCAGTACTTC.

V is TRBV6-1 and J is TRBJ1-6; 7 positions match TRBD1. The J segment lost 9 bases and the V segment lost 8 bases, leaving 13 bases of the junction unmatched. The germline V gene has CDR1 MNHNS and CDR2 SASEGT. The CDR3 runs to 15 residues. Here the CDR3 reads CASSTGHGLISPLHF. The CDR3 region has the DNA TGTGCCAGCTCGACAGGGCATGGCCTAATTTCACCCCTCCACTTT.

The chain employs TRBV6-1 and TRBJ2-1; D may match TRBD1 or TRBD2 (5 bases each). V shed 11 bases and J shed 9 bases, with 23 bases lying between them. Germline V gives CDR1 MNHNS, CDR2 SASEGT. The CDR3 totals 14 residues. The DNA of the CDR3 is TGTGCCGTTCAACAGGTTTTCGGGGTTGGTGAGCAGTTCTTC. It translates to CAVQQVFGVGEQFF.

This chain uses TRBV7-7 with TRBJ2-5; D is possibly TRBD2 (6 bases). CDR3 length equals 14 residues. Germline V gene sequence: CDR1 SSHAT, CDR2 FNYEAQ (reference sequence). The V end lost 5 bases, the J end lost 5 bases, and 15 bases lay between the germline ends. CDR3 residues: CASSQQTGGETQYF. DNA of the CDR3: TGTGCCAGCAGCCAGCAGACTGGGGGGGAGACCCAGTACTTC. The variable domain in full, with the rest retrieved from reference TRBV7-7 and TRBJ2-5, is GAGVSQSPRYKVTKRGQDVTLRCDPISSHATLYWYQQALGQGPEFLTYFNYEAQPDKSGLPSDRFSAERPEGSISTLTIQRTEQRDSAMYRCASSQQTGGETQYFGPGTRLLVL.

The chain is built from TRBV2 and TRBJ2-7; 7 bases line up with TRBD1. After removal of 5 bases from V and 3 bases from J, the junction contained 10 bases not matched to a gene. The CDR3 consists of 15 residues. Germline V gene sequence: CDR1 SNHLY, CDR2 FYNNEI. The CDR3 DNA is TGTGCCAGCAGTCGCGACAGGGCTTCCCTCTACGAGCAGTACTTC. As protein: CASSRDRASLYEQYF. Combining the CDR3 with reference TRBV2 and TRBJ2-7 gives the whole variable domain EPEVTQTPSHQVTQMGQEVILRCVPISNHLYFYWYRQILGQKVEFLVSFYNNEISEKSEIFDDQFSVERPDGSNFTLKIRSTKLEDSAMYFCASSRDRASLYEQYFGPGTRLTVT.

The rearrangement uses TRBV9 and TRBJ1-6, with 7 bases that match TRBD1. V lost 0 bases to trimming and J lost 6 bases; unmatched junction nucleotides: 3. Per germline, CDR1 SGDLS and CDR2 YYNGEE. This CDR3 has 15 residues. The CDR3 sequence is CASSVVGTANSPLHF. In DNA, the CDR3 is TGTGCCAGCAGCGTAGTGGGGACAGCTAATTCACCCCTCCACTTT.

This CDR3 is CASSSQGTQPQHF. CDR3 DNA sequence: TGTGCCAGCAGCTCCCAAGGGACTCAGCCCCAGCATTTT. The chain carries TRBV7-2 and TRBJ1-5; D possibly corresponds to TRBD1 (5 bases). The CDR3 contains 13 residues. CDR1 is SGHTA and CDR2 is FQGNSA in the germline V gene. V gave up 4 bases and J gave up 6 bases, with 10 bases separating them.

This chain connects TRBV7-8 to TRBJ2-1; 9 bases line up with TRBD1. The V and J ends lost 5 bases and 9 bases, in that order; junction bases with no gene match: 5. Looked up from germline, CDR1 is SGHVS and CDR2 is FQNEAQ. This CDR3 comprises 13 residues. The DNA for the CDR3 is TGTGCCAGCAGCAGGACAGGGGTCGCTGAGCAGTTCTTC. It codes for CASSRTGVAEQFF.

V is TRBV7-2 and J is TRBJ1-6, with D uncertain. CDR3 size: 15 residues. The V gene lost 5 bases and the J gene lost 7 bases, with 15 bases spanning the gap. Looked up from germline, CDR1 is SGHTA and CDR2 is FQGNSA. CDR3: CASSLPRSWNSPLHF. DNA of the CDR3: TGTGCCAGCAGCCTACCCCGGTCCTGGAATTCACCCCTCCACTTT.

This clone was detected once. The chain uses TRBV5-4 and TRBJ2-5; D is perhaps TRBD2 (5 bases). V lost 1 base and J lost 1, with 14 bases in between. From germline, CDR1 is SGHNT and CDR2 YYREEE (reference sequence). This CDR3 has 16 residues. The CDR3 DNA sequence: TGTGCCAGCAGCTTGTCCGGGGTTCTGTCCCAAGAGACCCAGTACTTC. Encoded protein: CASSLSGVLSQETQYF. Full variable domain (rest looked up from reference TRBV5-4 and TRBJ2-5): ETGVTQSPTHLIKTRGQQVTLRCSSQSGHNTVSWYQQALGQGPQFIFQYYREEENGRGNFPPRFSGLQFPNYSSELNVNALELDDSALYLCASSLSGVLSQETQYFGPGTRLLVL.

V usage is TRBV4-2 and J usage is TRBJ2-4; D gene ambiguous. CDR1 LGHNA and CDR2 YNFKEQ come from the germline V gene. The CDR3 length is 14 residues. The V end was cut by 0 bases, the J end by 8 bases, with 11 bases between. This CDR3 is CASSQERSGDIQYF. The DNA of the CDR3 is TGTGCCAGCAGCCAAGAAAGGTCCGGAGACATTCAGTACTTC.